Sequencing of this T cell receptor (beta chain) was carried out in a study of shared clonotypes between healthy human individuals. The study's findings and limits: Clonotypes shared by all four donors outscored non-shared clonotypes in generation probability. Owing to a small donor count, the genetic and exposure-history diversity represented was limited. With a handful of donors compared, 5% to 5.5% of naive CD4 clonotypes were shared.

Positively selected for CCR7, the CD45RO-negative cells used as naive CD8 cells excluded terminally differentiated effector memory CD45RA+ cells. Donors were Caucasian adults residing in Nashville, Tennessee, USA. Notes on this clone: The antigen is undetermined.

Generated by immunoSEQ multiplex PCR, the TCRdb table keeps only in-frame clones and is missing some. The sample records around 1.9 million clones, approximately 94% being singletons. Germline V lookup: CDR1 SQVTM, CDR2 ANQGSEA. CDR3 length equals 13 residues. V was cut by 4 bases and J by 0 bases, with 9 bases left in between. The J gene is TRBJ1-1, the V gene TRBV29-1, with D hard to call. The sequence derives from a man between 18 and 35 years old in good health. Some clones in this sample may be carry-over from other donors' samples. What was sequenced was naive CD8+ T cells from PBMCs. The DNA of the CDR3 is TGCAGCGTTGGGGAGAGGATGAACACTGAAGCTTTCTTT. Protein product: CSVGERMNTEAFF.